These T cell receptor beta chains were read from a single sample in a study of blood T cell repertoires in COVID-19. Clones were sequenced by immunoSEQ multiplex PCR, and TCRdb holds only the in-frame ones, with some missing. The sample yields around 200,000 clones, around 86% seen once. The sequencing sample was made of peripheral blood. Receptor source: a middle-aged woman with acute or convalescent COVID-19. The CDR3 runs from the conserved cysteine through the conserved F or W. Each record gives: J gene, clone size, V gene, CDR3 protein. Clone size is stated in some rows and not others, as once, few, many or a class when expanded.

TRBJ1-2 NA TRBV6-5 CASSCGRFDYGYTF
TRBJ2-7 NA TRBV5-1 CASSPGGDYEQYF
TRBJ2-1 NA TRBV27 CASSQVGLAGRIGPYNEQFF
TRBJ2-2 NA TRBV3-1/TRBV3-2 CASSQVVTGELFF
TRBJ1-2 NA TRBV5-4 CASSLTRTSYTF
TRBJ1-2 NA TRBV6-5 CASRPKYGANYGYTF
TRBJ2-5 NA TRBV28 CASSFSAGVEVETQYF
TRBJ1-2 NA TRBV7-9 CASSLDINYGYTF
TRBJ2-7 NA TRBV28 CASSLRQGQTRYEQYF
TRBJ1-6 once TRBV3-1/TRBV3-2 CASSQGQGGNSPLHF
TRBJ1-2 NA TRBV5-1 CASSLGNQGYGYTF
TRBJ1-5 once TRBV12-1 CASTTPRVYQPQHF
TRBJ1-1 once TRBV2 CASSKDWTAEAFF
TRBJ2-2 NA TRBV4-2 CASSQERLANTGELFF
TRBJ2-7 NA TRBV5-4 CASHPGTALREQYF
TRBJ1-3 NA TRBV18 CASSPPGLAGNTIYF
TRBJ2-3 few TRBV6-6 CASGSSSITDTQYF
TRBJ2-7 NA TRBV27 CASSLVRYSYEQYF
TRBJ2-3 NA TRBV6-5 CASSDSIAITDTQYF
TRBJ1-2 NA TRBV7-8 CASSRDRSYGYTF
TRBJ2-7 NA TRBV19 CASSSGVGQGFREQYF
TRBJ2-1 few TRBV18 CASSPPSGSSYNEQFF
TRBJ2-5 NA TRBV27 CASSLMGGVETQYF